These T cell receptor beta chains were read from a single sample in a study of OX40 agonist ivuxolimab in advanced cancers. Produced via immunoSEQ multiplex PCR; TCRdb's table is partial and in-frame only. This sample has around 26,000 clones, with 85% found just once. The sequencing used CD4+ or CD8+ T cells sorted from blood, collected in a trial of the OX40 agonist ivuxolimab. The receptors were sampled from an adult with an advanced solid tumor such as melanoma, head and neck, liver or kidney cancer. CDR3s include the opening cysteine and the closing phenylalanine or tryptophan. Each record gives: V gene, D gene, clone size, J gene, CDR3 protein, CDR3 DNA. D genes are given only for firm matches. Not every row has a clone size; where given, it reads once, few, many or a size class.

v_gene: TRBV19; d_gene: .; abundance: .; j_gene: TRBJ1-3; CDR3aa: CASSNADGNTIYF; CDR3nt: TGTGCCAGTAGTAATGCTGACGGAAACACCATATATTTT
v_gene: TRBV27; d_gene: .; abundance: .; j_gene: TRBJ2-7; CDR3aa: CASSFLLKDEQYF; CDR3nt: TGTGCCAGCAGTTTTTTGTTGAAGGATGAGCAGTACTTC
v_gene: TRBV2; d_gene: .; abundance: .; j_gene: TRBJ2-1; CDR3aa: CASHRVGGEKDEQFF; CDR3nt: TGTGCCAGCCATCGTGTAGGCGGCGAGAAGGATGAGCAGTTCTTC
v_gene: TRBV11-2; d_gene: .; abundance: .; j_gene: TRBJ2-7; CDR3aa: CASSSPAGGLSYEQYF; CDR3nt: TGTGCCAGCAGCTCCCCGGCCGGGGGCCTCTCCTACGAGCAGTACTTC
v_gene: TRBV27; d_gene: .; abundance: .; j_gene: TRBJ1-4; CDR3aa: CASSRRGTTNEKLFF; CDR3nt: TGTGCCAGCAGCAGAAGAGGGACAACTAATGAAAAACTGTTTTTT
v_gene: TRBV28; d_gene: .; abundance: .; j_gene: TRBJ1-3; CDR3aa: CASSSDGRSGNTIYF; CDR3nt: TGTGCCAGCAGTTCCGATGGCCGCTCTGGAAACACCATATATTTT
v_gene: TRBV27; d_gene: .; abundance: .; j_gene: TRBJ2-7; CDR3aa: CASSLRGTYEQYF; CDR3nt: TGTGCCAGCAGTCTACGGGGAACCTACGAGCAGTACTTC
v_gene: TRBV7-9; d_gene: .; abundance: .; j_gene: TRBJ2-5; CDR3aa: CASSLSQGRAQYF; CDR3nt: TGTGCCAGCAGCTTATCCCAGGGTAGGGCCCAGTACTTC
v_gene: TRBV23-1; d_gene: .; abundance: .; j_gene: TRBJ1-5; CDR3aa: CASSQSSILNQPQHF; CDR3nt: TGCGCCAGCAGTCAGTCCTCGATACTCAATCAGCCCCAGCATTTT
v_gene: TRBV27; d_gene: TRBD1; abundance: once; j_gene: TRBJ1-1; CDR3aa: CASSYQGATEAFF; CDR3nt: TGTGCCAGCAGTTACCAGGGGGCCACTGAAGCTTTCTTT
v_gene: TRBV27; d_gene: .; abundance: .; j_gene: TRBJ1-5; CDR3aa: CASSSKSNQPQHF; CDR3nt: TGTGCCAGCAGTTCAAAGAGCAATCAGCCCCAGCATTTT
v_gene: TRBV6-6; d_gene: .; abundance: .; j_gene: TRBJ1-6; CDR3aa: CASSYRGDSPLHF; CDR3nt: TGTGCCAGCAGTTACAGGGGGGATTCACCCCTCCACTTT
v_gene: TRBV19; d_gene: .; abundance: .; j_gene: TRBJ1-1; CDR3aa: CASSIPPARTEAFF; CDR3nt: TGTGCCAGTAGTATCCCCCCAGCTAGGACTGAAGCTTTCTTT
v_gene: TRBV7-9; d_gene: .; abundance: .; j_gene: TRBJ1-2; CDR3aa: CASSLGLGGYTF; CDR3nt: TGTGCCAGCAGCTTAGGTCTGGGGGGCTACACCTTC
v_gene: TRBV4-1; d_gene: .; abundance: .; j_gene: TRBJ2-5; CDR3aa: CASSQGGAGSRGQETQYF; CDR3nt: TGCGCCAGCAGCCAAGGGGGGGCAGGGTCTCGTGGCCAAGAGACCCAGTACTTC
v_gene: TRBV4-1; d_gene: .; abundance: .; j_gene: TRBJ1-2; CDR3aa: CASSQDWPGSYGYTF; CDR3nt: TGCGCCAGCAGCCAAGATTGGCCAGGCTCATATGGCTACACCTTC
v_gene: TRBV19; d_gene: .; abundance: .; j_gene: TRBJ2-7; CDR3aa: CASRGGSYEQYF; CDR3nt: TGTGCCAGTAGGGGCGGCTCCTACGAGCAGTACTTC
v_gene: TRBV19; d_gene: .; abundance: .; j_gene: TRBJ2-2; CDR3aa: CASKLDPLGELFF; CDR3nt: TGTGCCAGTAAACTAGACCCCCTCGGGGAGCTGTTTTTT
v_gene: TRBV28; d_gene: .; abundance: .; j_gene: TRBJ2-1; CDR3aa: CASSRRTGYNEQFF; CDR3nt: TGTGCCAGCAGCCGACGGACGGGCTACAATGAGCAGTTCTTC
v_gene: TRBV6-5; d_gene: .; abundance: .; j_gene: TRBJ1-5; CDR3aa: CASSSLKDGVQPQHF; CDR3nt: TGTGCCAGCAGTTCCTTAAAAGACGGGGTTCAGCCCCAGCATTTT
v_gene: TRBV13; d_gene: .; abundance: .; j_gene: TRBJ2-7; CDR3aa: CASSFLLGEQYF; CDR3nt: TGTGCCAGCAGCTTCCTCTTGGGCGAGCAGTACTTC
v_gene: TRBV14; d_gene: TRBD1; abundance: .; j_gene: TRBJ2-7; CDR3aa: CASSPGQVHEQYF; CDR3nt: TGTGCCAGCAGCCCCGGACAGGTCCACGAGCAGTACTTC
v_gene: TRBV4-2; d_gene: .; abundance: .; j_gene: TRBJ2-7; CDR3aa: CASSPSVLSSYEQYF; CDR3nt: TGTGCCAGCAGCCCCTCGGTGTTATCCTCCTACGAGCAGTACTTC
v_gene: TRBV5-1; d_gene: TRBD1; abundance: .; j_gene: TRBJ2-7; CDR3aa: CASSSGQGFEQYF; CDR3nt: TGCGCCAGCAGCTCAGGACAGGGTTTTGAGCAGTACTTC
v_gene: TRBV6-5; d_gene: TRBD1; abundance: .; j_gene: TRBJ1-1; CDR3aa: CASRMGTEEAFF; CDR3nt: TGTGCCAGCAGGATGGGGACAGAAGAAGCTTTCTTT
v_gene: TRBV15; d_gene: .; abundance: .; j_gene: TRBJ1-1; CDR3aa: CATSRGESSTEAFF; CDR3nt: TGTGCCACCAGCAGAGGTGAAAGTTCCACTGAAGCTTTCTTT